This T cell receptor beta chain was obtained from a study of blood T cell repertoires in COVID-19. Whole-study context: Donors in the United States, Italy and Spain gave samples during acute or convalescent COVID-19. PBMCs, B-cell-depleted T cells, or T cells were the source of the cDNA or gDNA that made up the material.

Per the original methods: Amplification from reference gene primers served as the basis for estimated nucleated cell counts. Some clones are missing from TCRdb's copy, which holds only in-frame ones; the method was immunoSEQ multiplex PCR. The DNA gave D and trimming, while V, J and clone size come from that table. The profile shows some 150,000 clones, approximately 85% of them singletons. The CDR3 has 17 amino acids. In germline, CDR1 is LGHNA, CDR2 YNFKEQ. The J segment lost 0 bases and the V segment lost 4 bases, leaving 8 bases of the junction unmatched. Followed longitudinally, the Seattle patients had been enrolled during active infection.

The chain has TRBV4-2 and TRBJ2-1; 8 bases align to TRBD2. The sequenced sample was peripheral blood. The source of this sequence is a man aged 60 to 75 with COVID-19, enrolled during active disease. CDR3 DNA sequence: TGTGCCAGCAGCCCACATTCCGGGGGGGCCTCCTACAATGAGCAGTTCTTC. Translated: CASSPHSGGASYNEQFF.